This T cell receptor beta chain was observed in a study of control samples from healthy donors and cancer patients. Some clones are missing from TCRdb's copy, which holds only in-frame ones; the method was immunoSEQ multiplex PCR. The table has tens of thousands of clones, more than 70% seen once. Trimming took off 4 bases at V and 6 bases at J, with 28 bases between the two ends. This CDR3 has 18 amino acids. Germline values: CDR1 SGHTA, CDR2 FQGNSA. This clonotype originated in a man in his forties or fifties with head and neck cancer. The sequencing sample was made of PBMCs. The chain uses TRBV7-2 and TRBJ2-7; D is perhaps TRBD2 (6 bases). CDR3 DNA: TGTGCCAGCAGCTCATCTAAACCGGGACTCCCGGGACTGGCCGAGCAGTACTTC. Translated: CASSSSKPGLPGLAEQYF.